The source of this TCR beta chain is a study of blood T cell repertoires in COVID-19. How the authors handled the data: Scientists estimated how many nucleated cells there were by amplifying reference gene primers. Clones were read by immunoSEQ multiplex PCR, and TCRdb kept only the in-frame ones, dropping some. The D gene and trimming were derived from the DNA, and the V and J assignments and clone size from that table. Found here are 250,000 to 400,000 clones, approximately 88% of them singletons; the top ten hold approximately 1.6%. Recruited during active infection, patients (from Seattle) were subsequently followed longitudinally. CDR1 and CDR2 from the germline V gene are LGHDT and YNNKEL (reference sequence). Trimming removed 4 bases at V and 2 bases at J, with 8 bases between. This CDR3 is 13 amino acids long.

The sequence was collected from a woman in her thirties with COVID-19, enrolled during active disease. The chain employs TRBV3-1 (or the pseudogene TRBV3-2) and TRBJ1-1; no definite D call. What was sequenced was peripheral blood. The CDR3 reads CASSRRDNTEAFF. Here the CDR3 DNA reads TGTGCCAGCAGCCGCCGGGATAACACTGAAGCTTTCTTT.